This T cell receptor beta chain came from a study of Graves' ophthalmopathy and Graves' hyperthyroidism (dated by TCRdb to about 2018). Context from the whole study: Peripheral blood was collected at initial diagnosis, before any treatment. TCR beta repertoire signatures were used to distinguish Graves' ophthalmopathy from Graves' hyperthyroidism and to predict progression to ophthalmopathy. In total, 135 blood samples were TCR-sequenced: under 45 ophthalmopathy, some 75 hyperthyroidism and approximately 17 hyperthyroidism-to-ophthalmopathy patients. To explore V-J signatures that distinguish ophthalmopathy from hyperthyroidism, a discovery set of 100 patients was enrolled, made up of 43 with ophthalmopathy and 57 with stable hyperthyroidism. For independent validation, a separate cohort was made up of about 18 hyperthyroidism patients plus 17 patients who later progressed from hyperthyroidism to ophthalmopathy. In several hyperthyroidism patients, the T-cell repertoires found in thyroid tissue were compared with those found in blood. Once sampling was done, hyperthyroidism patients were given methimazole at a starting dose of 30 mg daily, while ophthalmopathy patients were given high-dose intravenous methylprednisolone. The paper as a whole reports these results and caveats: Among expanded thyroid clonotypes with frequency above 0.001, most also showed up in blood, which suggests that blood repertoires may reflect the thyroid immune response. In validation, the model predicted ophthalmopathy progression with about 70% sensitivity and roughly 72% specificity; some 13 predicted patients were CT-confirmed with GO in a median of roughly 6.8 months. No statistical method was used to set the sample size in advance, and the investigators knew which group each participant was assigned to. In cross-validation, the 13-signature model distinguished ophthalmopathy from stable hyperthyroidism with almost 90% sensitivity and 81.08% specificity, and in the test set the corresponding values were roughly 80% and 76%.

This clonotype was counted only a few times. Its antigen remains undetermined. No per-base quality is available; no much larger clone lies one base away. Measured from the cysteine to the phenylalanine, the CDR3 is 15 residues long. The only DNA kept is the CDR3, 45 bases in frame from the first base. Trimmed from V: 0 bases; trimmed from J: 8 bases; junction bases lacking a gene match: 6. CDR1 WSHSY and CDR2 SAAADI are derived from the germline V gene. Ophthalmopathy patients had moderately to severely active disease, Clinical Activity Score of at least 3, NOSPECS grade of at least 4, and disease duration under 3 months. Patients with other autoimmune diseases, uncontrolled infections, pregnancy or lactation were excluded from the study. Clinical symptoms, serum thyroxine, TRAb, thyroid ultrasound and orbital computed tomography formed the basis of the diagnosis. Ficoll-Paque density gradient centrifugation was used to isolate PBMCs from 8 to 10 ml of fresh peripheral blood. Total RNA was extracted using Trizol reagent, and RNA quality was checked on an Agilent 2100 Bioanalyzer.

For repertoire sequencing, TCR beta CDR3 regions were amplified from RNA transcripts. The first round was an RT-PCR using HTBI primers with the Qiagen OneStep RT-PCR kit, and this first round was followed by a second-round multiplex PCR, then size selection and purification. The libraries underwent paired-end sequencing with 100 bp reads on an Illumina HiSeq2000. The authors processed their data as follows. SOAPnuke was used for read processing, and reads with adapters, uncalled bases, a mean Phred below 15, or no exact constant-primer or identifier match were discarded. High-quality paired reads were merged with COPE v1.2.5. Unique nucleotide sequences were defined as clonotypes and aligned to IMGT TRB V, D and J references using MiTCR v1.1. Analysis was restricted to V-J combinations with a frequency above 0.0001, which covered about 99% of repertoires. For each V-J combination, a TCR clonal expansion and chaos score was defined as F50 clonal expansion divided by the chaos observed in the TCRdist matrix. Welch's t-statistics and random forest were used to narrow the features down to roughly twelve V-J combinations, which were then fed into a naive Bayes classifier. Thyroid-blood repertoire similarity was quantified with the Morisita-Horn index. TCRdb reprocessed the public reads (quality trimming at Q25 with fastp, clone calling with MiXCR) and kept in-frame beta chains. Each CDR3 protein appears once, grouped with its most common genes and DNA. TCRdb, not the original authors, processed these V and J calls. The sample records some 750,000 distinct CDR3 sequences, 35% to 50% of which are singletons. The top ten constitute approximately 43% of the sample.

Recombination joined TRBV10-2 with TRBJ2-7, with TRBD2 matching 11 junction bases. This TCR derives from an adult man with Graves' ophthalmopathy. The sequenced material came from peripheral blood. CDR3 loop: CASSESRTSGLKQYF. Here is the DNA: TGCGCCAGCAGTGAGTCACGGACTAGCGGGCTAAAGCAGTACTTC.